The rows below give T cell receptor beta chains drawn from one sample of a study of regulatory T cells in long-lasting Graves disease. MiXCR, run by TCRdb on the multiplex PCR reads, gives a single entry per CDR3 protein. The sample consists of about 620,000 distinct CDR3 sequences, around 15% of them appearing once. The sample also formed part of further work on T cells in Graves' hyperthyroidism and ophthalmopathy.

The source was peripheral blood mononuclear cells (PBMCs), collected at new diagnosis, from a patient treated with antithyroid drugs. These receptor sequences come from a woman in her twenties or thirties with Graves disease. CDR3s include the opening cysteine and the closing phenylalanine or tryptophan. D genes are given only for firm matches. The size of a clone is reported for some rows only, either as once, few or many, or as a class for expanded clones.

CASSLSGQSEQFF,TGTGCCAGCAGCTTAAGCGGGCAAAGTGAGCAGTTCTTC,-,TRBJ2-1,TRBV7-9,13,-
CASRSGGANEKLFF,TGTGCCAGCAGGTCCGGGGGGGCTAATGAAAAACTGTTTTTT,many,TRBJ1-4,TRBV2,14,-
CASSPPGQDNTEAFF,TGTGCCAGCTCACCCCCGGGACAGGATAACACTGAAGCTTTCTTT,few,TRBJ1-1,TRBV18,15,TRBD1
CSARGGVEKGYTF,TGCAGTGCTAGAGGAGGGGTCGAGAAAGGCTACACCTTC,-,TRBJ1-2,TRBV20-1,13,-
CASSELYSPETQYF,TGTGCCAGCAGTGAGTTGTACTCCCCGGAGACCCAGTACTTC,many,TRBJ2-5,TRBV6-1,14,-
CATRYRARDGYTF,TGTGCCACCAGATACAGGGCCCGCGATGGCTACACCTTC,many,TRBJ1-2,TRBV11-2,13,-
CSARGTGTNYGYTF,TGCAGTGCTAGGGGGACAGGCACTAACTATGGCTACACCTTC,many,TRBJ1-2,TRBV20-1,14,TRBD1
CASSLWKKETQYF,TGTGCCAGCAGCTTGTGGAAAAAAGAGACCCAGTACTTC,-,TRBJ2-5,TRBV5-8,13,-
CSAKIQGIAIYF,TGCAGTGCAAAAATTCAGGGTATTGCCATATATTTT,-,TRBJ1-3,TRBV20-1,12,-
CASKGKGQETQYF,TGTGCCAGCAAGGGTAAGGGCCAAGAGACCCAGTACTTC,few,TRBJ2-5,TRBV28,13,-
CASSRPPGLSYGYTF,TGTGCCAGCAGTCGCCCCCCGGGACTAAGTTATGGCTACACCTTC,many,TRBJ1-2,TRBV28,15,-
CASTLTVNSPLHF,TGTGCCAGCACTTTAACCGTTAATTCACCCCTCCACTTT,many,TRBJ1-6,TRBV12-3/TRBV12-4,13,-
CASSSDPDRVSGANVLTF,TGTGCCAGCAGTTCCGACCCGGACAGAGTCTCTGGGGCCAACGTCCTGACTTTC,many,TRBJ2-6,TRBV6-5,18,-
CSASPDRNTGELFF,TGCAGTGCTAGTCCGGACCGGAACACCGGGGAGCTGTTTTTT,few,TRBJ2-2,TRBV20-1,14,-
CASSSQNVAGGLNEQFF,TGTGCCAGCAGCTCCCAGAACGTAGCGGGAGGGCTCAATGAGCAGTTCTTC,few,TRBJ2-1,TRBV9,17,TRBD2
CASSSQEGQPQHF,TGTGCCAGCAGCTCCCAGGAGGGCCAGCCCCAGCATTTT,few,TRBJ1-5,TRBV7-3,13,-
CASSLVSSGKNTGELFF,TGCGCCAGCAGCTTGGTGTCTAGCGGGAAGAACACCGGGGAGCTGTTTTTT,-,TRBJ2-2,TRBV5-1,17,TRBD2
CATSDLNFRGYTF,TGTGCCACCAGTGACTTAAACTTTCGTGGCTACACCTTC,-,TRBJ1-2,TRBV24-1,13,-
CAWSVSGVYEQYF,TGTGCCTGGAGTGTATCTGGGGTCTACGAGCAGTACTTC,many,TRBJ2-7,TRBV30,13,-
CASSQDQGPLQPQHF,TGTGCCAGCAGCCAAGACCAGGGGCCCCTCCAGCCCCAGCATTTT,-,TRBJ1-5,TRBV7-2,15,-
CASSASGSSTDTQYF,TGTGCCAGCAGCGCTAGCGGGAGTAGCACAGATACGCAGTATTTT,many,TRBJ2-3,TRBV28,15,TRBD2
CASRGQHQETQYF,TGCGCCAGCAGAGGACAGCACCAAGAGACCCAGTACTTC,-,TRBJ2-5,TRBV5-1,13,-
CASSDTFLYEQYF,TGTGCCAGCAGTGATACATTTCTCTACGAGCAGTACTTC,few,TRBJ2-7,TRBV6-1,13,-
CASSHQVGGNYEQYF,TGTGCCAGCAGCCACCAAGTCGGGGGAAACTACGAGCAGTACTTC,-,TRBJ2-7,TRBV11-2,15,-
CASSLVAGALTEAFF,TGTGCCAGCAGCTTAGTTGCAGGGGCCCTGACTGAAGCTTTCTTT,few,TRBJ1-1,TRBV7-2,15,-
CASISPGAGGQPQHF,TGTGCCAGTATCTCCCCCGGGGCAGGAGGGCAGCCCCAGCATTTT,many,TRBJ1-5,TRBV19,15,-